This note documents a single TCR beta chain sequence. Its matching antigen is unknown. TCRdb's table, derived via immunoSEQ multiplex PCR, lists solely in-frame clones and lacks some. The data show 120,000 or so clones, more than 80% seen once. The data were taken from a study of T cell responses to AZD1222 COVID-19 vaccine. Trimming at V came to 4 bases and at J to 5 bases, leaving 9 bases not matched to a gene. This CDR3 comprises 15 residues. The germline CDR1 and CDR2 sequences are SGHRS and YFSETQ. Overall study results and limits: Donors were chiefly white British, with a greater number of females, and clonal diversity was perhaps underestimated. Samples come after the peak T cell response, not at day 14.

The source material was peripheral blood, sampled on day 0 of AZD1222 vaccination. The gene calls are TRBV5-1 and TRBJ2-7; TRBD1 matches at 10 bases. The receptor was derived from an adult in good health. In DNA, the CDR3 is TGCGCCAGCAGCCCATCGGGACAGGGGATTAACGAGCAGTACTTC. This sequence encodes CASSPSGQGINEQYF.